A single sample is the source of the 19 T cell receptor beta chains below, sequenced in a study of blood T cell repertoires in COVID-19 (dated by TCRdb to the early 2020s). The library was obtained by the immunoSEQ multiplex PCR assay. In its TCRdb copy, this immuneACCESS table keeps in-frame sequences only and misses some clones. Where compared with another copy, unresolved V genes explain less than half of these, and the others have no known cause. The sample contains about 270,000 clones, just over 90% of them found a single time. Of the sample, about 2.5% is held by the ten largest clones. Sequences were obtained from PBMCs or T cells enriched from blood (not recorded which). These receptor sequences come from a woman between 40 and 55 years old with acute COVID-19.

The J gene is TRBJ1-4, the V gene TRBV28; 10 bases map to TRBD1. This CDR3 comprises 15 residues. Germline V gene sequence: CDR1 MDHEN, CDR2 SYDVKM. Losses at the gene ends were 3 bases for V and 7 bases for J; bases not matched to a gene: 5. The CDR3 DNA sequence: TGTGCCAGCAGTTTCGGGACAGGGGAGGGTGAAAAACTGTTTTTT. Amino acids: CASSFGTGEGEKLFF.

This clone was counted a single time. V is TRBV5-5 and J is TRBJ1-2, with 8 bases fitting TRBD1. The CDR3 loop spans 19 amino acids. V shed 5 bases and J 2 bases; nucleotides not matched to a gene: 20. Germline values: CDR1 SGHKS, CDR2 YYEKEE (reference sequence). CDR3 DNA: TGTGCCAGCAGACCACTGTTGGACAGGGAATTAAATGAAAACTATGGCTACACCTTC. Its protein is CASRPLLDRELNENYGYTF.

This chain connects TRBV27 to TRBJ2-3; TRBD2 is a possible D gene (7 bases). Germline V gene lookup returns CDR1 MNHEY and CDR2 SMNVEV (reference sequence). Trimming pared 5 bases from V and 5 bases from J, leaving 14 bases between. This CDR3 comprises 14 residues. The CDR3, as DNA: TGTGCCAGCAGTACTCACAGGGAGGGAGATACGCAGTATTTT. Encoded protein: CASSTHREGDTQYF.

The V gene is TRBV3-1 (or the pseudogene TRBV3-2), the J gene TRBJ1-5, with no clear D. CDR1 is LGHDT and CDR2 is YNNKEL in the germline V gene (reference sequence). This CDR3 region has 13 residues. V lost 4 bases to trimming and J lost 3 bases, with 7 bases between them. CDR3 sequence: CASSRGSNQPQHF. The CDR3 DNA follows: TGTGCCAGCAGCCGCGGGTCCAATCAGCCCCAGCATTTT.

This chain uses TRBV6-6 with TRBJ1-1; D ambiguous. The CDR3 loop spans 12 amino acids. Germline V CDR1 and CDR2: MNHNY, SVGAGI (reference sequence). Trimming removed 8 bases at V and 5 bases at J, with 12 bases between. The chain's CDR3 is CASLNPRTEAFF. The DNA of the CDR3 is TGTGCCAGCCTTAACCCCAGGACTGAAGCTTTCTTT.

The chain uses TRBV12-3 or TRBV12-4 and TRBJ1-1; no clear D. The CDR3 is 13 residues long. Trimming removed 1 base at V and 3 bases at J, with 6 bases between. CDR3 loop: CASSLEEDTEAFF. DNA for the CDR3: TGTGCCAGCAGTTTAGAGGAGGACACTGAAGCTTTCTTT.

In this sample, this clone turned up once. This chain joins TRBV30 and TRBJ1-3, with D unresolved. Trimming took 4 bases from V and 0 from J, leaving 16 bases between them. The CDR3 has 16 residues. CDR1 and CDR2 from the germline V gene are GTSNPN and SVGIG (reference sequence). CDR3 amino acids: CAWMNGWEHSGNTIYF. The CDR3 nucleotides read TGTGCCTGGATGAATGGATGGGAGCACTCTGGAAACACCATATATTTT.

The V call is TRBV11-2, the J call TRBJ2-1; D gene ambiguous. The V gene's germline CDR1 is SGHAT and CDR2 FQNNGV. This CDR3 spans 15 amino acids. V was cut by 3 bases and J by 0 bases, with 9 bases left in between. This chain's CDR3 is CASSFGRSSYNEQFF. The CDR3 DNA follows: TGTGCCAGCAGCTTCGGTAGGAGCTCCTACAATGAGCAGTTCTTC.

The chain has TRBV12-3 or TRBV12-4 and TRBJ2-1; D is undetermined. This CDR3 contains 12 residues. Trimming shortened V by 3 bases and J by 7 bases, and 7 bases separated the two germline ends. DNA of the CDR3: TGTGCCAGCAGTTTCCTGCGAAATGAGCAGTTCTTC. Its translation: CASSFLRNEQFF.

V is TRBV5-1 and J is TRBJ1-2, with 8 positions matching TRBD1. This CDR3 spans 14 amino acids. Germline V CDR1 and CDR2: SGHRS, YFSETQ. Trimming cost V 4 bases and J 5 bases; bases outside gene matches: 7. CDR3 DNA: TGCGCCAGCAGCCAGACAGGGGAGGGGTATGGCTACACCTTC. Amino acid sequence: CASSQTGEGYGYTF.

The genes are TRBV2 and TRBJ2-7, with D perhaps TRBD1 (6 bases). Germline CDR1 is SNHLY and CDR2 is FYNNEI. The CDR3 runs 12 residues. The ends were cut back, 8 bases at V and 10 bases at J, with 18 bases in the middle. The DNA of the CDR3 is TGTGCCAGCCAACGTACGGACAGCCAACAGTACTTC. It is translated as CASQRTDSQQYF.

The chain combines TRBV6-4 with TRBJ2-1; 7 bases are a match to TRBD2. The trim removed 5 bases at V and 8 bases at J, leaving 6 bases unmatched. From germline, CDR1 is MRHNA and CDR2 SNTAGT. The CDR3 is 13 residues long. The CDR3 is CASSSSGGHEQFF. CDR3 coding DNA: TGTGCCAGCAGTTCCTCGGGGGGACATGAGCAGTTCTTC.

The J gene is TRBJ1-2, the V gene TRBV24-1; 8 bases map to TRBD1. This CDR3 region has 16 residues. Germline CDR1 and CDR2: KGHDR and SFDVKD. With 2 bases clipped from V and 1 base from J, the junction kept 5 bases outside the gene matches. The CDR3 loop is CATSDSGDRHNYGYTF. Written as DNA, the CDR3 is TGTGCCACCAGTGATTCTGGGGACAGGCATAACTATGGCTACACCTTC.

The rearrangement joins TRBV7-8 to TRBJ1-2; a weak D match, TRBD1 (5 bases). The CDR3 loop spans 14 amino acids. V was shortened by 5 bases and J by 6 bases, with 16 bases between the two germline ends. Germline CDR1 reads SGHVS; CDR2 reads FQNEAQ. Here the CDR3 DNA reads TGTGCCAGCAGCCCAATATCAGGGTCTGATGGCTACACCTTC. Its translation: CASSPISGSDGYTF.

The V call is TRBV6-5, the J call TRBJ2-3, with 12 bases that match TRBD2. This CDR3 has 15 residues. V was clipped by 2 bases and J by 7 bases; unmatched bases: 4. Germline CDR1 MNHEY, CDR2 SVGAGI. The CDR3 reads CASSYQTSGGYTQYF. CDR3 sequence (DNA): TGTGCCAGCAGTTACCAGACTAGCGGGGGCTATACGCAGTATTTT.

CDR3 sequence: CAISESGQGSTEAFF. As DNA, the CDR3 is TGTGCCATCAGTGAGTCTGGGCAGGGAAGTACTGAAGCTTTCTTT. The V and J genes are TRBV10-3 and TRBJ1-1; a weak D match, TRBD1 (5 bases). V was trimmed by 0 bases and J by 5 bases, leaving 13 bases between them. CDR1 and CDR2 from the germline V gene are ENHRY and SYGVKD. The CDR3 contains 15 residues.

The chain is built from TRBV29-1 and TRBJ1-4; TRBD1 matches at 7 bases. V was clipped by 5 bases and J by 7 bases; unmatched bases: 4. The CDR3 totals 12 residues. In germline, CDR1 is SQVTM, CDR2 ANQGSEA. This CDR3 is CSVQGTAEKLFF. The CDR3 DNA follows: TGCAGCGTTCAAGGGACAGCTGAAAAACTGTTTTTT.

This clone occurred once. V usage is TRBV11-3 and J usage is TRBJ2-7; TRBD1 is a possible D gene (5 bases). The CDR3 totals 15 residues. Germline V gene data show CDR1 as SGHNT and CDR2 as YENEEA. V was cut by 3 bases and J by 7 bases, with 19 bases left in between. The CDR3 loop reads CASSLGSAGQREQYF. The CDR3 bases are TGTGCCAGCAGCTTGGGTTCGGCAGGGCAGAGGGAGCAGTACTTC.

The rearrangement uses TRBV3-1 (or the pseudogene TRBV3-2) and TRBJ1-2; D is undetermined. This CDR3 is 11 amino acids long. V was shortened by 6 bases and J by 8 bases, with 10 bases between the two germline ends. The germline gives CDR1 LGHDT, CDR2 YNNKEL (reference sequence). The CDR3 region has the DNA TGTGCCAGCAGTTCTACGGGGGGCTACACCTTC. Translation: CASSSTGGYTF.